This TCR beta chain was obtained from a study of cytomegalovirus exposure and HLA in healthy donors. Each donor was nominally healthy when sampled (though unrecorded immune exposures were likely). In its sample, this clone was seen a few times. Primers: 60 Vbeta forward and 13 Jbeta reverse. Original analysis: Later, an analysis found tens of millions of unique TCR beta chains, and 9.5 million to 11 million of these were shared. This table comes from immunoSEQ multiplex PCR, and its TCRdb copy is limited to in-frame clones, with some not included. V, J and clone size are taken as reported in that table, and D and trimming were inferred from the DNA itself. The sample holds some 77,000 clones; 65% to 80% are singletons and the top ten take around 2.5%. The sequenced sample was PBMCs. This TCR was sampled from a man aged 30 to 45 in good health and CMV-seronegative.

The CDR3 DNA reads as TGTGCCAGCAGCTTGGAAACAGGGTTCGAGCAGTACTTC. It encodes CASSLETGFEQYF. This chain connects TRBV5-6 to TRBJ2-7; a possible D gene is TRBD1 (6 bases). There are 13 residues in the CDR3. V lost 0 bases, J lost 6 bases, and 10 bases lay in between. Germline CDR1 and CDR2: SGHDT and YYEEEE.